What follows are 14 T cell receptor beta chains derived from one specimen sequenced in a study of response to subunit inactivated influenza vaccine. Each CDR3 protein is one row after TCRdb ran MiXCR on the RT-PCR reads. This table has roughly 650,000 distinct CDR3 sequences, about 14% appearing once. The sample in question was PBMCs from blood, obtained around 14 days before vaccination. Receptors were obtained from a man between 45 and 60 years old who received an inactivated influenza vaccine.

This clonotype was detected only a few times. V gene TRBV25-1 combines with J gene TRBJ2-1, with 11 bases identical to TRBD2. The CDR3 has 18 amino acids. Germline V CDR1 and CDR2: MGHDK, SYGVNS. The V gene end was trimmed by 0 bases and the J gene end by 6 bases; junction bases not matched to a gene: 10. The CDR3 here is CASSEYKPTSGTRNEQFF. Here the CDR3 DNA reads TGTGCCAGCAGTGAATATAAACCGACTAGCGGGACTCGCAATGAGCAGTTCTTC.

The chain employs TRBV12-3 or TRBV12-4 and TRBJ1-1; no clear D. The CDR3 sequence is 15 residues long. Trimming left V 6 bases short and J 3 bases short, with 17 bases between. Here the CDR3 DNA reads TGTGCCAGCAGCCTAGGCCCCAACCGGGACACTGAAGCTTTCTTT. As protein: CASSLGPNRDTEAFF.

The chain links TRBV27 to TRBJ1-5, with 9 bases identical to TRBD1. The CDR3 extends over 15 amino acids. The J segment lost 5 bases and the V segment lost 4 bases, leaving 6 bases of the junction unmatched. Germline assignment: CDR1 MNHEY and CDR2 SMNVEV (reference sequence). The CDR3 DNA follows: TGTGCCAGCAGTTCGACGGGACAGGGATATCAGCCCCAGCATTTT. As protein: CASSSTGQGYQPQHF.

This clonotype was detected a few times. This chain connects TRBV9 to TRBJ2-7; D is possibly TRBD2 (6 bases). V was cut by 4 bases and J by 6 bases, with 14 bases left in between. The CDR3 runs to 13 residues. Germline V gene lookup returns CDR1 SGDLS and CDR2 YYNGEE. The CDR3: CASSPPGVSEQYF. The CDR3 nucleotides are TGTGCCAGCAGCCCCCCGGGGGTCTCCGAGCAGTACTTC.

This clonotype appeared many times. V and J are TRBV6-5 and TRBJ1-2; D is undetermined. The CDR3 is made up of 15 amino acids. Germline V lookup: CDR1 MNHEY, CDR2 SVGAGI. The germline V and J ends were trimmed by 2 bases and 8 bases, with 18 bases remaining between them. The CDR3 DNA reads as TGTGCCAGCAGTTACGGCCAGCCCTTCCCTATGGGCTACACCTTC. Its protein is CASSYGQPFPMGYTF.

This clonotype has more than one count but fewer than ten. This chain links TRBV14 with TRBJ2-7; 9 bases fit TRBD1. The V segment lost 6 bases and the J segment 3 bases; nucleotides outside the gene matches: 3. CDR3 length: 13 residues. Germline V gene data show CDR1 as SGHDN and CDR2 as FVKESK. The DNA for the CDR3 is TGTGCCAGCAGACAGGGGGCAAACTACGAGCAGTACTTC. It is translated as CASRQGANYEQYF. Combining the CDR3 with reference TRBV14 and TRBJ2-7 gives the whole variable domain EAGVTQFPSHSVIEKGQTVTLRCDPISGHDNLYWYRRVMGKEIKFLLHFVKESKQDESGMPNNRFLAERTGGTYSTLKVQPAELEDSGVYFCASRQGANYEQYFGPGTRLTVT.

The chain uses TRBV10-3 and TRBJ2-6; 10 positions agree with TRBD1. The CDR3 is 16 residues long. Germline CDR1 ENHRY, CDR2 SYGVKD. Trimming took 6 bases from V and 4 from J; bases not matched to a gene: 6. The CDR3 sequence is CAIRAGTGAGANVLTF. CDR3 nucleotides: TGTGCCATCAGGGCCGGGACAGGGGCCGGGGCCAACGTCCTGACTTTC.

This clonotype was detected only a few times. The chain joins TRBV30 to TRBJ1-1, with a tentative D call TRBD1 (5 bases). The CDR3 has 11 amino acids. V was trimmed by 5 bases and J by 7 bases, leaving 11 bases between them. CDR1 GTSNPN and CDR2 SVGIG come from the germline V gene (reference sequence). CDR3 nucleotide sequence: TGTGCCTGGGAGTGGGGGGGTGAAGCTTTCTTT. This codes for CAWEWGGEAFF.

This clonotype has a handful of counts. For the CDR3, the DNA is TGTGCCAGCAGCTTAGTACAGAACTCCTATAATTCACCCCTCCACTTT. Protein product: CASSLVQNSYNSPLHF. V usage is TRBV7-2 and J usage is TRBJ1-6, with no clear D. The CDR3 sequence is 16 residues long. CDR1 is SGHTA and CDR2 is FQGNSA in the germline V gene. The ends were cut back, 1 base at V and 0 bases at J, with 7 bases in the middle.

On this clonotype: This may arise from a read error, as a much more abundant clone is one base away. It is likely a read error, because the conserved phenylalanine at the end of the CDR3 is missing. This chain connects TRBV20-1 to TRBJ1-5, with 8 bases lining up with TRBD1. Germline CDR1 is DFQATT and CDR2 is SNEGSKA (reference sequence). This CDR3 is built from 14 residues. The trim removed 3 bases at V and 5 bases at J, leaving 6 bases unmatched. This CDR3 reads CSASPRQGYQPQHS. CDR3 DNA: TGCAGTGCTAGTCCAAGACAGGGGTATCAGCCCCAGCATTCT.

This clonotype was detected a few times. This chain links TRBV27 with TRBJ2-3, with 9 bases matching TRBD1. The CDR3 spans 18 residues. Trimming removed 3 bases from V and 9 bases from J; junction bases left unmatched: 19. Germline V lookup: CDR1 MNHEY, CDR2 SMNVEV (reference sequence). The CDR3 loop is CASSFRGRGQGIGDTQYF. DNA for the CDR3: TGTGCCAGCAGTTTTAGGGGGAGGGGACAGGGAATTGGCGACACGCAGTATTTT.

CDR3 amino acids: CSAERTGIYEQYF. CDR3 coding DNA: TGCAGTGCGGAGCGGACGGGAATTTACGAGCAGTACTTC. The chain combines TRBV20-1 with TRBJ2-7, with D possibly TRBD2 on 5 matching bases. The CDR3 runs 13 residues. Looked up from germline, CDR1 is DFQATT and CDR2 is SNEGSKA (reference sequence). The V end lost 6 bases, the J end lost 4 bases, and 16 bases lay between the germline ends.

The rearrangement links TRBV4-3 to TRBJ2-5, with a possible D match to TRBD1 (6 bases). From germline, CDR1 is LGHNA and CDR2 YSLEER. CDR3 length: 14 amino acids. V lost 0 bases and J 9 bases, leaving 14 bases between the germline ends. DNA for the CDR3: TGCGCCAGCAGCCAAGATGGGACAATCACCCCCCAGTACTTC. It yields the protein CASSQDGTITPQYF.

This clonotype was picked up a small number of times. The chain employs TRBV14 and TRBJ1-1, with a tentative D call TRBD1 (6 bases). Trimming took off 2 bases at V and 5 bases at J, with 12 bases between the two ends. Germline-derived CDR1 and CDR2 are SGHDN and FVKESK. CDR3 length: 14 residues. The CDR3 region is CASSQFPGATEAFF. DNA for the CDR3: TGTGCCAGCAGCCAATTCCCGGGGGCGACTGAAGCTTTCTTT.